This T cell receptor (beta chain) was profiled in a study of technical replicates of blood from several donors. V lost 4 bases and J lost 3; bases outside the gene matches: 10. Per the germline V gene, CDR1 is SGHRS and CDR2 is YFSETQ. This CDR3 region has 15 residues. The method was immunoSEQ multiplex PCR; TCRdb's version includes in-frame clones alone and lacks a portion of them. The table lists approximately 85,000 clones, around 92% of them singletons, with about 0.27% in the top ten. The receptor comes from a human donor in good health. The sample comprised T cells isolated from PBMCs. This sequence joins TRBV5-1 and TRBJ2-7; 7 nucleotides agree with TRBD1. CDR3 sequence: CASSPGQNPDYEQYF. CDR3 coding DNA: TGCGCCAGCAGCCCGGGACAGAACCCTGACTACGAGCAGTACTTC.